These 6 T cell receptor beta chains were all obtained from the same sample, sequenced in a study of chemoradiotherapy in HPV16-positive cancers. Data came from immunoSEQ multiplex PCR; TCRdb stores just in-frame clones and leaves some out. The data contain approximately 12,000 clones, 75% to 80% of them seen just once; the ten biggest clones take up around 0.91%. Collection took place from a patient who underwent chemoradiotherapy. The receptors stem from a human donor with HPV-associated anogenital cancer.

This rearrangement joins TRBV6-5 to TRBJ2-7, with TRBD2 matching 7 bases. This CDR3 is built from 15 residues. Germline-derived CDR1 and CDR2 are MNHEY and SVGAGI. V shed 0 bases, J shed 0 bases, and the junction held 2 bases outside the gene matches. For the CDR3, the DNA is TGTGCCAGCAGTTACTCGGGGGGGGTCTCCTACGAGCAGTACTTC. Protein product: CASSYSGGVSYEQYF.

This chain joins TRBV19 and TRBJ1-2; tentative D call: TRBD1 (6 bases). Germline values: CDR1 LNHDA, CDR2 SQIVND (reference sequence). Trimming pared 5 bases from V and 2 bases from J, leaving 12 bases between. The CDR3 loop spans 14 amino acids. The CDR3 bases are TGTGCCAGTAGTGGGGGCCGGCCGAACTATGGCTACACCTTC. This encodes CASSGGRPNYGYTF.

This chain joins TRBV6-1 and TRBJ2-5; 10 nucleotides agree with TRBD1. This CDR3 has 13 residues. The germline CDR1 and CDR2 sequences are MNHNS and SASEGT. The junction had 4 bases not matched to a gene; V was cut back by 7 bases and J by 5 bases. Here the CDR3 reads CASMGQGWETQYF. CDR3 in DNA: TGTGCCAGCATGGGACAGGGGTGGGAGACCCAGTACTTC.

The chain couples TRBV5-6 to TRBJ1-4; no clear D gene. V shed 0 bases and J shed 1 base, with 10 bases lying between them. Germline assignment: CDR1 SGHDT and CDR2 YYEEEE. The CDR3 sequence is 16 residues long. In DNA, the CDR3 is TGTGCCAGCAGCTTGGGTAGGGCTGGAACTAATGAAAAACTGTTTTTT. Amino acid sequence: CASSLGRAGTNEKLFF.

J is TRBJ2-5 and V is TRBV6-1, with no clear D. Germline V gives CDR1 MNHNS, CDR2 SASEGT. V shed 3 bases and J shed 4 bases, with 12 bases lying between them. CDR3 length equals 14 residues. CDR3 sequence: CASSEIPQSETQYF. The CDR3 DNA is TGTGCCAGCAGTGAGATCCCGCAATCAGAGACCCAGTACTTC.

This CDR3 is CASSWGTGTSGNEQYF. CDR3 in DNA: TGTGCCAGCAGCTGGGGCACCGGGACTAGCGGAAACGAGCAGTACTTC. This chain uses TRBV5-6 with TRBJ2-7; TRBD2 agrees at 11 bases. This CDR3 is built from 16 residues. Germline trimming cut 3 bases from V and 5 bases from J; bases unmatched to any gene: 10. Per germline, CDR1 SGHDT and CDR2 YYEEEE.